Below are 10 T cell receptor beta chains sequenced from a single sample in a study of beta chain features in type 1 diabetes. Investigators reverse transcribed all isolated RNA, so they sequenced expressed TCRB transcripts. The data were produced by immunoSEQ multiplex PCR, yet TCRdb's version contains in-frame clones alone and is incomplete. The sample gives nearly 250,000 clones, about 71% of which show up once; about 0.051% is in the top ten. Sequencing input: naive CD4+ T cells from blood. The receptors originated from a man aged 30 to 45 in good health.

This chain uses TRBV30 with TRBJ2-1; possibly TRBD1 or TRBD2 for D (5 bases each). Germline V lookup: CDR1 GTSNPN, CDR2 SVGIG (reference sequence). The CDR3 is made up of 13 amino acids. The V and J ends lost 0 bases and 10 bases respectively, with 13 bases between them. CDR3: CAWSVRTGGEQFF. In DNA, the CDR3 is TGTGCCTGGAGTGTTCGAACAGGAGGAGAGCAGTTCTTC.

This clone appeared a few times. The chain has TRBV29-1 and TRBJ2-3; perhaps D is TRBD1 or TRBD2 (5 bases each). The CDR3 sequence is 13 residues long. Trimming removed 5 bases at V and 3 bases at J, with 12 bases between. From germline, CDR1 is SQVTM and CDR2 ANQGSEA. The CDR3: CSVRGVWTDTQYF. The CDR3 nucleotides are TGCAGCGTTCGGGGCGTCTGGACAGATACGCAGTATTTT.

This clone has only one observation. The chain carries TRBV7-2 and TRBJ2-5; D could derive from TRBD1 or TRBD2 (6 bases each). This CDR3 has 14 amino acids. Trimming removed 2 bases at V and 5 bases at J, with 12 bases between. Germline V gene lookup returns CDR1 SGHTA and CDR2 FQGNSA. DNA for the CDR3: TGTGCCAGCAGCTTAAAGGGGGGTCAGGAGACCCAGTACTTC. This codes for CASSLKGGQETQYF.

The gene calls are TRBV5-4 and TRBJ2-7; D gene ambiguous. Looked up from germline, CDR1 is SGHNT and CDR2 is YYREEE (reference sequence). Between the trimmed V and J ends, which lost 2 bases and 3 bases, there was a span of 6 bases. The CDR3 contains 12 residues. CDR3 in amino acids: CASSFQGYEQYF. CDR3 nucleotide sequence: TGTGCCAGCAGCTTTCAAGGCTACGAGCAGTACTTC.

The chain carries TRBV5-1 and TRBJ2-5; the D gene is possibly TRBD2 (5 bases). The CDR3 is made up of 12 amino acids. Germline V gives CDR1 SGHRS, CDR2 YFSETQ. The V gene lost 3 bases and the J gene lost 2 bases, with 5 bases spanning the gap. The CDR3, as DNA: TGCGCCAGCAGCTCGGGACAAGAGACCCAGTACTTC. Protein sequence: CASSSGQETQYF.

Only a few counts were recorded for this clone. V gene TRBV29-1 combines with J gene TRBJ2-7; D not certain. CDR3 length equals 13 residues. Looked up from germline, CDR1 is SQVTM and CDR2 is ANQGSEA. Trimming removed 1 base from V and 6 bases from J, with 13 bases in between. In DNA, the CDR3 is TGCAGCGTTGAAGTCCCCGGGCGAGGCGAGCAGTACTTC. This encodes CSVEVPGRGEQYF.

The V and J genes are TRBV30 and TRBJ1-6, with D hard to call. Trimming took off 3 bases at V and 10 bases at J, with 16 bases between the two ends. The CDR3 spans 14 residues. Germline V CDR1 and CDR2: GTSNPN, SVGIG (reference sequence). CDR3: CAWSSITVRSPLHF. CDR3 nucleotides: TGTGCCTGGAGCTCCATCACAGTGCGATCACCCCTCCACTTT.

V gene TRBV6-6 combines with J gene TRBJ1-1; D ambiguous. The CDR3 length is 15 residues. Germline CDR1 and CDR2: MNHNY and SVGAGI (reference sequence). The V end lost 5 bases, the J end lost 0 bases, and 13 bases lay between the germline ends. Here the CDR3 DNA reads TGTGCCAGCAGTAGAAGAGTCGAGCTGAACACTGAAGCTTTCTTT. Amino acid sequence: CASSRRVELNTEAFF.

The gene calls are TRBV29-1 and TRBJ2-7; D is tentatively TRBD1 or TRBD2 (5 bases each). Germline-derived CDR1 and CDR2 are SQVTM and ANQGSEA. The CDR3 runs 12 residues. The V end lost 6 bases, the J end lost 0 bases, and 9 bases lay between the germline ends. This CDR3 reads CSVRDRSYEQYF. The CDR3 DNA reads as TGCAGCGTCCGGGACCGCTCCTACGAGCAGTACTTC.

The rearrangement links TRBV7-9 to TRBJ2-1, with a possible D match to TRBD1 (5 bases). The germline CDR1 and CDR2 sequences are SEHNR and FQNEAQ (reference sequence). V lost 3 bases and J 2 bases, leaving 11 bases between the germline ends. This CDR3 has 15 amino acids. CDR3 sequence: CASSFVDSPYNEQFF. The DNA of the CDR3 is TGTGCCAGCAGCTTCGTAGACAGCCCCTACAATGAGCAGTTCTTC.